These 20 T cell receptor beta chains were all obtained from the same sample, sequenced in a study of shared clonotypes between healthy human individuals. CD45RO-negative, CCR7-selected cells formed the naive CD8 fraction, which excluded terminally differentiated effector memory CD45RA+ cells. Profiled with immunoSEQ multiplex PCR; TCRdb holds only in-frame clones, not every one. The repertoire includes around 2,000,000 clones, approximately 94% of them detected once, and 1.2% sits in the top ten. The sample comprised naive CD8+ T cells sorted from blood. All receptors derive from a man in his late teens or twenties in good health.

The chain is built from TRBV6-6 and TRBJ2-2; D gene unclear. Trimming pared 5 bases from V and 5 bases from J, leaving 3 bases between. The CDR3 is 11 residues long. Germline lookup yields CDR1 MNHNY and CDR2 SVGAGI (reference sequence). The DNA of the CDR3 is TGTGCCAGCAGTCCTACCGGGGAGCTGTTTTTT. Translation gives CASSPTGELFF.

This chain joins TRBV7-9 and TRBJ2-1, with 10 bases aligning to TRBD2. The CDR3 sequence is 16 residues long. CDR1 SEHNR and CDR2 FQNEAQ come from the germline V gene (reference sequence). The V and J ends lost 6 bases and 3 bases, in that order; junction bases with no gene match: 8. CDR3 region: CASRVIAGGIYNEQFF. The CDR3 DNA follows: TGTGCCAGCAGGGTAATAGCGGGAGGTATCTACAATGAGCAGTTCTTC.

Only one count was recorded for this clone. V and J are TRBV6-1 and TRBJ1-6; TRBD1 might be the D (6 bases). V lost 1 base to trimming and J lost 7 bases, with 11 bases between them. Germline V gene lookup returns CDR1 MNHNS and CDR2 SASEGT. CDR3 length equals 15 residues. The CDR3 DNA sequence: TGTGCCAGCAGTGAAGGGCAGGGGCCAAATTCACCCCTCCACTTT. Translating gives CASSEGQGPNSPLHF.

This chain joins TRBV7-9 and TRBJ2-5; a possible D gene is TRBD2 (6 bases). Per the germline V gene, CDR1 is SEHNR and CDR2 is FQNEAQ (reference sequence). This CDR3 spans 15 amino acids. The V end lost 0 bases, the J end lost 4 bases, and 12 bases lay between the germline ends. CDR3 loop: CASSLAGGQRETQYF. The CDR3 coding sequence is TGTGCCAGCAGCTTAGCGGGAGGCCAGCGAGAGACCCAGTACTTC.

V gene TRBV5-6 combines with J gene TRBJ2-7; unclear D gene. CDR1 is SGHDT and CDR2 is YYEEEE in the germline V gene. V lost 0 bases and J lost 7, with 5 bases in between. The CDR3 has 11 amino acids. CDR3 residues: CASSLELEQYF. The CDR3 nucleotides are TGTGCCAGCAGCTTGGAGTTGGAGCAGTACTTC.

The chain recombines TRBV9 with TRBJ2-2; 9 positions match TRBD1. J gave up 3 bases and V 3 bases, and 9 bases lay outside the gene matches. Per germline, CDR1 SGDLS and CDR2 YYNGEE. The CDR3 runs to 17 residues. CDR3 sequence: CASSGQQGALDTGELFF. DNA for the CDR3: TGTGCCAGCAGCGGACAACAGGGGGCGCTGGACACCGGGGAGCTGTTTTTT.

The genes are TRBV6-5 and TRBJ2-7; either TRBD1 or TRBD2 may fit D (5 bases each). The germline CDR1 and CDR2 sequences are MNHEY and SVGAGI. Trimming removed 8 bases from V and 2 bases from J, with 16 bases in between. The CDR3 runs to 14 residues. The chain's CDR3 is CASGEGDHTYEQYF. CDR3 in DNA: TGTGCCAGCGGGGAAGGGGACCACACCTACGAGCAGTACTTC.

This clone was observed a few times. The chain combines TRBV5-4 with TRBJ1-5, with D possibly TRBD1 on 5 matching bases. Germline CDR1 reads SGHNT; CDR2 reads YYREEE (reference sequence). The CDR3 consists of 14 residues. Trimming removed 2 bases from V and 2 bases from J, with 8 bases in between. This CDR3 reads CASSLMGGNQPQHF. In nucleotides, the CDR3 is TGTGCCAGCAGCTTAATGGGGGGCAATCAGCCCCAGCATTTT. The variable domain in full, with the rest retrieved from reference TRBV5-4 and TRBJ1-5, is ETGVTQSPTHLIKTRGQQVTLRCSSQSGHNTVSWYQQALGQGPQFIFQYYREEENGRGNFPPRFSGLQFPNYSSELNVNALELDDSALYLCASSLMGGNQPQHFGDGTRLSIL.

J is TRBJ2-6 and V is TRBV12-1; the D call in the table, TRBD1, was not verified against the DNA. TRBV12-1 is termed a pseudogene. The CDR3 totals 18 residues. CDR3 region: CASSFQALSLSGANVLTF. The CDR3 DNA is TGTGCCAGCAGCTTTCAGGCTTTGTCACTCTCTGGGGCCAACGTCCTGACTTTC.

The CDR3 loop reads CASSNSGITYEQYF. As DNA, the CDR3 is TGTGCCAGCAGCAATAGCGGGATTACCTACGAGCAGTACTTC. V and J are TRBV21-1 and TRBJ2-7; no check of the table's D call, TRBD2, against the DNA was made. TRBV21-1 is termed a pseudogene. This CDR3 has 14 residues.

The V call is TRBV6-6, the J call TRBJ2-7; D is unresolved. V gave up 1 base and J gave up 3 bases, with 13 bases separating them. In germline, CDR1 is MNHNY, CDR2 SVGAGI (reference sequence). The CDR3 has 15 residues. The DNA for the CDR3 is TGTGCCAGCAGTTACTTGTCCTCCTACGGCTACGAGCAGTACTTC. Translation: CASSYLSSYGYEQYF.

The chain has TRBV10-1 and TRBJ2-3; 10 nucleotides line up with TRBD2. Trimming at V came to 0 bases and at J to 2 bases, leaving 2 bases not matched to a gene. This CDR3 comprises 16 residues. Germline values: CDR1 WNHNN, CDR2 SYGVQD (reference sequence). The CDR3 region has the DNA TGCGCCAGCAGTGAGTCGCTAGCGGGGGACACAGATACGCAGTATTTT. Its translation is CASSESLAGDTDTQYF.

This rearrangement joins TRBV2 to TRBJ2-7; unclear D gene. From germline, CDR1 is SNHLY and CDR2 FYNNEI. V lost 3 bases and J lost 3, with 6 bases in between. The CDR3 totals 12 residues. CDR3 in amino acids: CASSEYGYEQYF. In DNA form, the CDR3 reads TGTGCCAGCAGTGAGTATGGCTACGAGCAGTACTTC. Combining the CDR3 with reference TRBV2 and TRBJ2-7 gives the whole variable domain EPEVTQTPSHQVTQMGQEVILRCVPISNHLYFYWYRQILGQKVEFLVSFYNNEISEKSEIFDDQFSVERPDGSNFTLKIRSTKLEDSAMYFCASSEYGYEQYFGPGTRLTVT.

The genes are TRBV2 and TRBJ1-1; D is unresolved. Germline CDR1 SNHLY, CDR2 FYNNEI. The V end was cut by 3 bases, the J end by 6 bases, with 14 bases between. This CDR3 comprises 14 residues. This CDR3 reads CASSDPRGRAEAFF. The CDR3 DNA follows: TGTGCCAGCAGTGATCCACGCGGGAGGGCTGAAGCTTTCTTT.

This sequence joins TRBV2 and TRBJ1-4; D call uncertain. Trimming left V 0 bases short and J 8 bases short, with 16 bases between. Germline V gene sequence: CDR1 SNHLY, CDR2 FYNNEI. The CDR3 covers 16 residues. As DNA, the CDR3 is TGTGCCAGCAGTGAAGCGATGGGAGGGTTTGGAGAAAAACTGTTTTTT. This gives the protein CASSEAMGGFGEKLFF.

The chain employs TRBV19 and TRBJ1-1; unclear D gene. Germline assignment: CDR1 LNHDA and CDR2 SQIVND (reference sequence). The V end was cut by 8 bases, the J end by 0 bases, with 16 bases between. The CDR3 loop spans 15 amino acids. CDR3 DNA: TGTGCCAGTGAGAAGGCTCGGCAGATGAACACTGAAGCTTTCTTT. Amino acid sequence: CASEKARQMNTEAFF.

J is TRBJ1-3 and V is TRBV5-4, with D perhaps TRBD1 (5 bases). The CDR3 consists of 14 residues. Germline lookup yields CDR1 SGHNT and CDR2 YYREEE (reference sequence). Deletions cut 4 bases from V and 3 bases from J, with 11 bases between. The CDR3, as DNA: TGTGCCAGCAGCGGTCGGGGGGATGGAAACACCATATATTTT. Translated, it gives CASSGRGDGNTIYF.

The chain combines TRBV27 with TRBJ2-7, with 10 bases fitting TRBD1. The CDR3 is 14 residues long. Germline V lookup: CDR1 MNHEY, CDR2 SMNVEV (reference sequence). The V and J ends lost 5 bases and 7 bases, in that order; junction bases with no gene match: 8. Here the CDR3 reads CASSPRTGGREQYF. CDR3 DNA: TGTGCCAGCAGTCCCCGGACAGGGGGTCGGGAGCAGTACTTC.

The CDR3 region has the DNA TGTGCCAGCAGCCAAGAATTTCCGGGGGCGCGGGAGACCCAGTACTTC. This codes for CASSQEFPGARETQYF. V is TRBV4-2 and J is TRBJ2-5; either TRBD1 or TRBD2 may fit D (6 bases each). Germline CDR1 LGHNA, CDR2 YNFKEQ. The V gene lost 0 bases and the J gene lost 5 bases, with 16 bases spanning the gap. The CDR3 extends over 16 amino acids.

The gene calls are TRBV5-6 and TRBJ2-5; the D is unclear. Germline CDR1 is SGHDT and CDR2 is YYEEEE. Trimming pared 0 bases from V and 5 bases from J, leaving 11 bases between. This CDR3 has 14 residues. CDR3 sequence (DNA): TGTGCCAGCAGCTTGGAGACCGGCCGGGAGACCCAGTACTTC. Encoded protein: CASSLETGRETQYF.